This is a list of T cell receptor beta chains from one sample in a study of shared clonotypes between healthy human individuals. TCRdb's copy holds only in-frame clones and misses some; the assay was immunoSEQ multiplex PCR. The sample contains some 2,000,000 clones, roughly 94% of which appear only once. Material for sequencing was naive CD8+ T cells sorted from blood. The receptors shown here come from a man aged 18 to 30 in good health. CDR3s include the opening cysteine and the closing phenylalanine or tryptophan. D genes are given only for firm matches. Size is stated for part of the rows, as once, few or many counts, or as a class when the clone is expanded.

abundance,v_gene,j_gene,d_gene,CDR3aa,CDR3nt
-,TRBV5-1,TRBJ2-7,TRBD1,CASSPGTGSYEQYF,TGCGCCAGCAGCCCGGGGACAGGGTCCTACGAGCAGTACTTC
-,TRBV19,TRBJ1-6,-,CASRLQGGKSPLHF,TGTGCCAGTAGGCTCCAGGGAGGGAAATCACCCCTCCACTTT
-,TRBV27,TRBJ2-5,-,CASSSLTDYQETQYF,TGTGCCAGCAGTTCCCTGACAGATTACCAAGAGACCCAGTACTTC
-,TRBV4-1,TRBJ1-3,-,CASSQVWGGAISGNTIYF,TGCGCCAGCAGCCAAGTATGGGGAGGGGCCATCTCTGGAAACACCATATATTTT
-,TRBV7-9,TRBJ2-3,TRBD2,CASSLGLAGETDTQYF,TGTGCCAGCAGCTTGGGACTAGCGGGAGAGACAGATACGCAGTATTTT
-,TRBV13,TRBJ2-7,TRBD2,CASSLQGGGPSTYEQYF,TGTGCCAGCAGCCTCCAGGGCGGGGGGCCATCGACCTACGAGCAGTACTTC
-,TRBV7-9,TRBJ1-6,-,CASSYRPVDASSYNSPLHF,TGTGCCAGCAGCTACCGCCCTGTCGACGCCAGCTCCTATAATTCACCCCTCCACTTT
-,TRBV6-5,TRBJ2-7,-,CASGQLRYYEQYF,TGTGCCAGCGGGCAGTTGAGGTACTACGAGCAGTACTTC
once,TRBV13,TRBJ2-1,-,CASSLPGVGGDSYNEQFF,TGTGCCAGCAGCCTCCCCGGAGTGGGCGGGGACTCCTACAATGAGCAGTTCTTC
few,TRBV7-6,TRBJ2-1,-,CASSYGAYNEQFF,TGTGCCAGCAGCTACGGAGCCTACAATGAGCAGTTCTTC